The table lists the clone carrying this T cell receptor (beta chain) with a few counts. The data stem from a study of blood T cell repertoires in COVID-19. Study overall: Spain, Italy and the United States supplied samples that represented acute and convalescent COVID-19. PBMCs, B-cell-depleted T cells, or T cells provided the cDNA or gDNA that made up the material.

Patients in Seattle were enrolled during active infection, then followed longitudinally. Study processing details: Amplification with reference gene primers provided the estimates of nucleated cell counts. TCRdb's table, derived via immunoSEQ multiplex PCR, lists solely in-frame clones and lacks some. The D gene and trimming were derived from the DNA, and the V and J assignments and clone size from that table. The profile shows 150,000 to 250,000 clones, 79% of them singletons. The CDR3 runs to 15 residues. The germline V gene encodes CDR1 SGHAT and CDR2 FQNNGV. Between the trimmed V and J ends, which lost 0 bases and 0 bases, there was a span of 9 bases.

The rearrangement uses TRBV11-2 and TRBJ2-7; TRBD1 might be the D (6 bases). Sequenced input: peripheral blood. The receptor was isolated from a woman aged 40 to 50 with COVID-19, enrolled during active disease. As DNA, the CDR3 is TGTGCCAGCAGCTTAGATCCGGACAGCTCCTACGAGCAGTACTTC. This sequence encodes CASSLDPDSSYEQYF. The entire variable domain, with the rest obtained from reference TRBV11-2 and TRBJ2-7, is as follows: EAGVAQSPRYKIIEKRQSVAFWCNPISGHATLYWYQQILGQGPKLLIQFQNNGVVDDSQLPKDRFSAERLKGVDSTLKIQPAKLEDSAVYLCASSLDPDSSYEQYFGPGTRLTVT.